This TCR beta chain appears in the sequencing data of a study of blood T cell repertoires in COVID-19. Overall study context: Acute and convalescent COVID-19 specimens originated in the United States, Italy and Spain. PBMCs, B-cell-depleted T cells, or T cells were the source of the cDNA or gDNA that made up the material.

Method: immunoSEQ multiplex PCR; TCRdb's copy keeps in-frame clones and lacks some. Of hundreds of thousands of clones in the sample, approximately 90% were seen once. The germline gives CDR1 LGHDT, CDR2 YNNKEL (reference sequence). This CDR3 has 15 amino acids. V shed 2 bases and J shed 3 bases, with 13 bases lying between them. The rearrangement joins TRBV3-1 (or the pseudogene TRBV3-2) to TRBJ1-1; D is unclear. The source material was PBMCs or T cells enriched from blood (not recorded which). This TCR was sampled from a woman aged 45-65 years who had recovered from COVID-19. Written as DNA, the CDR3 is TGTGCCAGCAGCCAATGGGAGGTAACGGACACTGAAGCTTTCTTT. It specifies CASSQWEVTDTEAFF.